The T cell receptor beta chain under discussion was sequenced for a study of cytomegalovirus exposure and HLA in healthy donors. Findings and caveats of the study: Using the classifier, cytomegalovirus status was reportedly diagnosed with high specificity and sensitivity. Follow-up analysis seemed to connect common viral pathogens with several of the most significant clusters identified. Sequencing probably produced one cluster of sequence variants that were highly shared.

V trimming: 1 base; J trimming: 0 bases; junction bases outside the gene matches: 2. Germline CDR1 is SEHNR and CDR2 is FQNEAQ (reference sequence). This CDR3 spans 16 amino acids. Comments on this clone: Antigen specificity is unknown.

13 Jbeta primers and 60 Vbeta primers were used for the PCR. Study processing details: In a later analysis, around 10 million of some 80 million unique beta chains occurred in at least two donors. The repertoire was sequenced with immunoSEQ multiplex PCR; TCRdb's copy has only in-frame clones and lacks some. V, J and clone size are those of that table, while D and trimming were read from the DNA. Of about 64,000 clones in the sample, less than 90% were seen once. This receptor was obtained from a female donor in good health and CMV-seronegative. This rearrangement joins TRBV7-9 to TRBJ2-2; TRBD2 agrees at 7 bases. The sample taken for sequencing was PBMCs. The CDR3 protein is CASSLGLAANTGELFF. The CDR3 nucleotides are TGTGCCAGCAGCTTAGGGCTAGCGGCGAACACCGGGGAGCTGTTTTTT.